The 9 T cell receptor beta chains given below trace back to one sample, sequenced in a study of CD8 T cells in ankylosing spondylitis. One entry per CDR3 protein results from TCRdb running MiXCR on the 5' RACE reads. The repertoire has under 85,000 distinct CDR3 sequences, roughly 5% of them found once; the top ten carry approximately 2%. Input material: blood, either unsorted or a sorted T cell fraction (not recorded which). All receptors come from a male donor with ankylosing spondylitis or in good health (not recorded which).

This clonotype showed up many times. The V and J genes are TRBV20-1 and TRBJ2-1, with D tentatively TRBD1 (5 bases). The germline gives CDR1 DFQATT, CDR2 SNEGSKA (reference sequence). Trimming cost V 3 bases and J 8 bases, with 14 bases left between them. This CDR3 spans 13 amino acids. The CDR3 region has the DNA TGCAGTGCTAGGGCCAGGGATGGTGATGAGCAGTTCTTC. Amino acids: CSARARDGDEQFF.

At least ten counts were recorded for this clonotype. The chain has TRBV4-1 and TRBJ2-2, with D perhaps being TRBD1 or TRBD2 (6 bases each). The CDR3 length is 16 residues. The germline V and J ends were trimmed by 5 bases and 5 bases, with 18 bases remaining between them. In germline, CDR1 is MGHRA, CDR2 YSYEKL. The CDR3 DNA follows: TGCGCCAGCAGCGACGTCGGGAGAACAGGGACCGGGGAGCTGTTTTTT. As protein: CASSDVGRTGTGELFF.

This clonotype has only a few counts. This sequence joins TRBV3-1 and TRBJ2-1; possible D gene TRBD2, 7 bases. Trimming shortened V by 3 bases and J by 2 bases, and 11 bases separated the two germline ends. This CDR3 comprises 15 residues. Germline V gene lookup returns CDR1 LGHDT and CDR2 YNNKEL (reference sequence). CDR3 residues: CASSQRGGTYNEQFF. The CDR3 DNA follows: TGTGCCAGCAGCCAGAGGGGGGGGACCTACAATGAGCAGTTCTTC.

This clonotype has a count of ten or more. V gene TRBV29-1 combines with J gene TRBJ2-5; tentative D call: TRBD2 (6 bases). The CDR3 loop spans 15 amino acids. V shed 6 bases and J shed 0 bases, with 17 bases lying between them. Germline V gene sequence: CDR1 SQVTM, CDR2 ANQGSEA. CDR3 in DNA: TGCAGCGTCGCACCTCTGGGGGGAAACCAAGAGACCCAGTACTTC. As protein: CSVAPLGGNQETQYF.

This clonotype was recorded at least ten times. The V call is TRBV7-2, the J call TRBJ1-1, with D maybe TRBD1 (6 bases). The V end was cut by 2 bases, the J end by 11 bases, with 15 bases between. CDR1 and CDR2 from the germline V gene are SGHTA and FQGNSA. This CDR3 comprises 13 residues. CDR3 region: CASSLTTGQAAFF. DNA of the CDR3: TGTGCCAGCAGCTTAACTACAGGGCAGGCGGCTTTCTTT. Drawing the rest from reference TRBV7-2 and TRBJ1-1, the complete variable domain is GAGVSQSPSNKVTEKGKDVELRCDPISGHTALYWYRQSLGQGLEFLIYFQGNSAPDKSGLPSDRFSAERTGGSVSTLTIQRTQQEDSAVYLCASSLTTGQAAFFGQGTRLTVV.

This clonotype was observed at least ten times. The genes are TRBV9 and TRBJ1-4, with D perhaps TRBD1 (5 bases). CDR3 length: 15 amino acids. The V end lost 3 bases, the J end lost 6 bases, and 15 bases lay between the germline ends. Looked up from germline, CDR1 is SGDLS and CDR2 is YYNGEE. CDR3 DNA sequence: TGTGCCAGCAGCGAAGGGCGGGGGGGGTATGAAAAACTGTTTTTT. It codes for CASSEGRGGYEKLFF.

The gene calls are TRBV5-6 and TRBJ2-3; D is ambiguous. There are 16 residues in the CDR3. The germline CDR1 and CDR2 sequences are SGHDT and YYEEEE. Trimming took 4 bases from V and 0 from J, leaving 15 bases between them. CDR3 protein: CASSPSVGFSTDTQYF. The CDR3 DNA sequence: TGTGCCAGCAGCCCGAGTGTCGGTTTTAGCACAGATACGCAGTATTTT. Filled out from reference TRBV5-6 and TRBJ2-3, the complete variable domain reads DAGVTQSPTHLIKTRGQQVTLRCSPKSGHDTVSWYQQALGQGPQFIFQYYEEEERQRGNFPDRFSGHQFPNYSSELNVNALLLGDSALYLCASSPSVGFSTDTQYFGPGTRLTVL.

This clonotype was found a few times. V is TRBV4-3 and J is TRBJ2-6; unclear D gene. V lost 0 bases, J lost 4 bases, and 13 bases lay in between. In germline, CDR1 is LGHNA, CDR2 YSLEER. The CDR3 is made up of 17 amino acids. For the CDR3, the DNA is TGCGCCAGCAGCCAAGATTATACGACCTCGGGGGCCAACGTCCTGACTTTC. Translated, it gives CASSQDYTTSGANVLTF.

At least ten counts were recorded for this clonotype. The chain couples TRBV20-1 to TRBJ2-7; TRBD1 is a possible D gene (5 bases). The CDR3 covers 13 residues. V was pared by 3 bases and J by 2 bases, with 11 bases between. CDR1 DFQATT and CDR2 SNEGSKA come from the germline V gene (reference sequence). The CDR3 DNA follows: TGCAGTGCTAGTTCTGGGGCGGCCTACGAGCAGTACTTC. Translated: CSASSGAAYEQYF.